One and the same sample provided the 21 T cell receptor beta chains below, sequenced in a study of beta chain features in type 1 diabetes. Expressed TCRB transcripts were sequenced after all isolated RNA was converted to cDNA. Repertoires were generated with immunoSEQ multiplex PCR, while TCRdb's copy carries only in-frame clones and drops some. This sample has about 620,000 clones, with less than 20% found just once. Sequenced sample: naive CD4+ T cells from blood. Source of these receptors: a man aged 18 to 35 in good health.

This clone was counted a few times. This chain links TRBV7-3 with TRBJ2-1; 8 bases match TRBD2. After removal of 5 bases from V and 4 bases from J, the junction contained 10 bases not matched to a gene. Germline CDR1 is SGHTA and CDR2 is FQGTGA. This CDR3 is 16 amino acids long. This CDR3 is CASSLRGSGDYNEQFF. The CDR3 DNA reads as TGTGCCAGCAGCCTGCGGGGTAGCGGGGATTACAATGAGCAGTTCTTC.

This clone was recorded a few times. Here the CDR3 reads CAWSRASEAFF. CDR3 nucleotides: TGTGCCTGGAGCCGGGCCAGTGAAGCTTTCTTT. The gene calls are TRBV30 and TRBJ1-1; D call uncertain. The CDR3 runs to 11 residues. CDR1 is GTSNPN, CDR2 SVGIG, per germline (reference sequence). The V and J ends lost 3 bases and 7 bases respectively, with 9 bases between them.

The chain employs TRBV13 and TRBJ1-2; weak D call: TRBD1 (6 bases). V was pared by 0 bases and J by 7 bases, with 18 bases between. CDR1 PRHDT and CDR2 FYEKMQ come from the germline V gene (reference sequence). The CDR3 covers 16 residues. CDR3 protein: CASSLGLVRGFGGYTF. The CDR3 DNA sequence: TGTGCCAGCAGCTTAGGCTTAGTCAGGGGTTTCGGTGGCTACACCTTC.

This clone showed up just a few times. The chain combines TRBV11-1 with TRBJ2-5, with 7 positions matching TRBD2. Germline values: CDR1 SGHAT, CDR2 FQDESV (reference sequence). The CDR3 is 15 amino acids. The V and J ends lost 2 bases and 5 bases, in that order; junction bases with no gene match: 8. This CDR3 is CASSLSGMGEETQYF. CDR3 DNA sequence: TGTGCCAGCAGCTTAAGCGGGATGGGTGAGGAGACCCAGTACTTC.

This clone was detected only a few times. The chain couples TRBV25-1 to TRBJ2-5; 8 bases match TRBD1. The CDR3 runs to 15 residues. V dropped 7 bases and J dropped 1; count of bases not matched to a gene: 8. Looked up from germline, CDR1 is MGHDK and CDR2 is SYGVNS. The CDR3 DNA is TGTGCCAGCAAGCTCCAGGGGGCGTTCCAAGAGACCCAGTACTTC. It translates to CASKLQGAFQETQYF.

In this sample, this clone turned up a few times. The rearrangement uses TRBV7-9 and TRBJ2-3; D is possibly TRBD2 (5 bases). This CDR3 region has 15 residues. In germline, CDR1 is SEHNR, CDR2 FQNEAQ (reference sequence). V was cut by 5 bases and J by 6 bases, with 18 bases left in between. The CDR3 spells CASSPLGLPGDTQYF. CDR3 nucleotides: TGTGCCAGCAGCCCACTTGGACTCCCTGGGGATACGCAGTATTTT.

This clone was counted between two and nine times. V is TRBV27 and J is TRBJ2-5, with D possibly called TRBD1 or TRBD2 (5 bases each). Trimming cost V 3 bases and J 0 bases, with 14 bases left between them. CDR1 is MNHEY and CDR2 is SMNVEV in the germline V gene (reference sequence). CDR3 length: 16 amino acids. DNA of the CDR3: TGTGCCAGCAGTTTCTCGGGACCCAGGTACCAAGAGACCCAGTACTTC. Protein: CASSFSGPRYQETQYF.

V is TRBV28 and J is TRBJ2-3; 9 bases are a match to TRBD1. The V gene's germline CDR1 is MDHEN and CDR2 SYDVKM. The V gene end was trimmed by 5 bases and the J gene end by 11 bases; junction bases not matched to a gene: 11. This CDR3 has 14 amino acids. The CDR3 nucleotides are TGTGCCAGCAGTCCCTGGGACAGGGCACGTGAGCAGTATTTT. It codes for CASSPWDRAREQYF.

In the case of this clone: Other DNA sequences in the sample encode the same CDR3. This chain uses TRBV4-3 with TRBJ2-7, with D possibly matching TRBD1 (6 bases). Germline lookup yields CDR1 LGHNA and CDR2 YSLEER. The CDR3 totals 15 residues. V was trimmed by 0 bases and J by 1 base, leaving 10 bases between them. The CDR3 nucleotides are TGCGCCAGCAGCCAAGAGGGCCAGGGGTCCTACGAGCAGTACTTC. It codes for CASSQEGQGSYEQYF.

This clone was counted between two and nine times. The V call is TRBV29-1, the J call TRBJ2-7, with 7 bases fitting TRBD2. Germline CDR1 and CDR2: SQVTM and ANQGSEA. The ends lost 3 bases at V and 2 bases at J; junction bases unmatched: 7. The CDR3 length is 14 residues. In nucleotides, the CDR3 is TGCAGCGTTGAGGTAGGGAGGGGTCCCTACGAGCAGTACTTC. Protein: CSVEVGRGPYEQYF.

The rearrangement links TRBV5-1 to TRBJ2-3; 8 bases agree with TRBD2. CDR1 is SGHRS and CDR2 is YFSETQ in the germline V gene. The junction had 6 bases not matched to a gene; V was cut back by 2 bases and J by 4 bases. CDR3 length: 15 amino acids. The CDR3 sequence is CASSFLAGRADTQYF. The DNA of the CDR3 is TGCGCCAGCAGCTTTTTAGCGGGACGGGCAGATACGCAGTATTTT. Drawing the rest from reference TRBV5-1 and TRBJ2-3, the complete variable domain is KAGVTQTPRYLIKTRGQQVTLSCSPISGHRSVSWYQQTPGQGLQFLFEYFSETQRNKGNFPGRFSGRQFSNSRSEMNVSTLELGDSALYLCASSFLAGRADTQYFGPGTRLTVL.

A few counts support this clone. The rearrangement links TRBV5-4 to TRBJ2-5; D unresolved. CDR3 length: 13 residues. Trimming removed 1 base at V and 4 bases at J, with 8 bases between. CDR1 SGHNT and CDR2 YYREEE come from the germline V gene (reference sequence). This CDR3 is CASSLFPGETQYF. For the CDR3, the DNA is TGTGCCAGCAGCTTGTTTCCGGGAGAGACCCAGTACTTC.

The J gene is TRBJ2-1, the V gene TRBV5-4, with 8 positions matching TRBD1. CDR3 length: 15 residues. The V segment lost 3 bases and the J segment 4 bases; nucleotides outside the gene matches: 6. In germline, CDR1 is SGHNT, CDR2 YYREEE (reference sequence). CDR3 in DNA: TGTGCCAGCAGCTACGATCAGGGGGCTTACAATGAGCAGTTCTTC. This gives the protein CASSYDQGAYNEQFF.

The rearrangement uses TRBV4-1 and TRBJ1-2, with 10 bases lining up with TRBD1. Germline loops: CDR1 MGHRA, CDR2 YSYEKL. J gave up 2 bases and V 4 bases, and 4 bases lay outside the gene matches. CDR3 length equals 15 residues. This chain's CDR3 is CASSPRTGGNYGYTF. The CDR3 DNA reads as TGCGCCAGCAGCCCCCGGACAGGGGGGAACTATGGCTACACCTTC.

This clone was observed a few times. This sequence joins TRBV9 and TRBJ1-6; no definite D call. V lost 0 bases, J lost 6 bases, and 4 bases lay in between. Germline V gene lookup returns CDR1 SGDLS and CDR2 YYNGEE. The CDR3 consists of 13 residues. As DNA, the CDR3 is TGTGCCAGCAGCGTAGGAACTAATTCACCCCTCCACTTT. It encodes CASSVGTNSPLHF.

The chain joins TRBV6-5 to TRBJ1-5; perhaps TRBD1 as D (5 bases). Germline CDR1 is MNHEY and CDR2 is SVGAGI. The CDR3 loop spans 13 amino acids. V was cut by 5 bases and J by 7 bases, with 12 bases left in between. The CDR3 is CASSLTGSQPQHF. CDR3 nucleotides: TGTGCCAGCAGTCTAACAGGATCGCAGCCCCAGCATTTT.

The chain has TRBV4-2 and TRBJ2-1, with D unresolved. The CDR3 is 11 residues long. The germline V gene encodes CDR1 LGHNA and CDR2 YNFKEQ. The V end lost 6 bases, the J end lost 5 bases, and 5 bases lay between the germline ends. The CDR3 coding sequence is TGTGCCAGCAGGCTAGACAATGAGCAGTTCTTC. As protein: CASRLDNEQFF.

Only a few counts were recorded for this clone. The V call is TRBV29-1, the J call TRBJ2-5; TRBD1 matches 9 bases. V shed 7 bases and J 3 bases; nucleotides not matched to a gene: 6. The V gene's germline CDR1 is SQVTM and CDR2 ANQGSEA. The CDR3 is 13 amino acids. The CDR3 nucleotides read TGCAGCGCTAGGGACAGGGTGGAAGAGACCCAGTACTTC. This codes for CSARDRVEETQYF.

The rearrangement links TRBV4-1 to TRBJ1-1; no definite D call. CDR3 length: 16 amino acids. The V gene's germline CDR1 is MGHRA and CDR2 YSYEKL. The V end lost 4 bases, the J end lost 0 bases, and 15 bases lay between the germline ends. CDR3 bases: TGCGCCAGCAGCCCCCTAACGGGTGGGCTGAACACTGAAGCTTTCTTT. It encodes CASSPLTGGLNTEAFF.

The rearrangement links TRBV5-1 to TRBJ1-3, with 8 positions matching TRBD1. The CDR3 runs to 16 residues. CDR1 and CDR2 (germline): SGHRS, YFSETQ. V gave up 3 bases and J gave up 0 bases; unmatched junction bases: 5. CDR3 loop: CASSWTGTDSGNTIYF. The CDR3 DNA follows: TGCGCCAGCAGCTGGACAGGGACAGACTCTGGAAACACCATATATTTT.

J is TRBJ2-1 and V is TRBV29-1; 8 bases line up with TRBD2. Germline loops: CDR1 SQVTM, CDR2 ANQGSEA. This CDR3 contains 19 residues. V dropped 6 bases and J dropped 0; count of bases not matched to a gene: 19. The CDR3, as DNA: TGCAGCGTCCCCCTTCGTCTAGCGGGCCTTTTTAGCTCCTACAATGAGCAGTTCTTC. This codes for CSVPLRLAGLFSSYNEQFF.